The text below deals with one T cell receptor beta chain. Trimming shortened V by 0 bases and J by 0 bases, and 7 bases separated the two germline ends. Looked up from germline, CDR1 is SGHNT and CDR2 is YYREEE (reference sequence). CDR3 length equals 16 residues. Under the authors' procedure: Scientists estimated how many nucleated cells there were by amplifying reference gene primers. The assay was immunoSEQ multiplex PCR, and TCRdb's table has in-frame clones only and misses some. For V, J and clone size, that table is used; D and trimming come from the DNA. The sample records about 220,000 clones, approximately 85% being singletons. These data are taken from a study of blood T cell repertoires in COVID-19. Overall study context: Both acute and convalescent COVID-19 samples were obtained from the United States, Italy and Spain. PBMCs, B-cell-depleted T cells, or T cells provided the cDNA or gDNA that made up the material.

Enrolled during active infection, Seattle patients were then followed longitudinally. What was sequenced was peripheral blood. The chain employs TRBV5-4 and TRBJ2-6, with unresolved D. This clonotype was sampled from a woman between 70 and 85 years old with COVID-19, enrolled during active disease. CDR3 coding DNA: TGTGCCAGCAGCTTGGTCGGTGCCTCTGGGGCCAACGTCCTGACTTTC. Its translation is CASSLVGASGANVLTF.